What follows describes a single T cell receptor (beta chain). Its matching antigen is unknown. Sequencing was performed with immunoSEQ multiplex PCR; in TCRdb, only in-frame clones are kept and a portion is missing. Here the sample spans 95,000 to 130,000 clones, 70% to 90% being singletons. The sample belongs to a study of T cell responses to AZD1222 COVID-19 vaccine. Findings and caveats of the study: Repertoires in all cases were sampled only once the peak T cell response had passed.

Germline trimming cut 7 bases from V and 4 bases from J; bases unmatched to any gene: 13. The CDR3 has 17 residues. Germline V lookup: CDR1 MGHRA, CDR2 YSYEKL. This clonotype was obtained from an adult in good health. The chain is built from TRBV4-1 and TRBJ1-2; 12 nucleotides line up with TRBD1. The sequenced sample was peripheral blood, obtained on day 0 of MenACWY control vaccination. CDR3 sequence: CASTQTGGTGGLYGYTF. The CDR3 DNA reads as TGCGCCAGCACCCAGACTGGGGGGACAGGGGGCCTCTATGGCTACACCTTC.